This TCR beta chain was found in a study of Graves' ophthalmopathy and Graves' hyperthyroidism. Findings and limits, study-wide: Among thyroid clonotypes expanded above 0.001 frequency, most also appeared in blood.

This CDR3 comprises 15 residues. CDR1 is LGHDT, CDR2 YNNKEL, per germline (reference sequence). V lost 0 bases and J lost 2, with 9 bases in between. TCR beta CDR3 amplification used RNA transcripts. First-round RT-PCR employed HTBI primers, with a second-round multiplex PCR after it. TCRdb redid the calling of the multiplex PCR reads with MiXCR, one entry per CDR3 protein. Altogether around 590,000 distinct CDR3 sequences are present, less than 40% being singletons, with the ten largest covering about 4.2%. With respect to this clonotype: Its antigen is undetermined.

The sequencing sample was made of peripheral blood or thyroid tissue (not recorded which). This clonotype was obtained from an adult man with Graves' hyperthyroidism. The rearrangement uses TRBV3-1 and TRBJ2-3; TRBD1 or TRBD2 may be the D gene (5 bases each). The CDR3 bases are TGTGCCAGCAGCCAAGATTCGGGGCTCACAGATACGCAGTATTTT. Translating gives CASSQDSGLTDTQYF.